Each of the 10 T cell receptor beta chains below was sequenced from the same sample in a study of CD8 T cells in Susac syndrome. The RNA input was about 0.45 to 1 ug, and it was reverse transcribed with random hexamers. TCRdb redid the calling of the immunoSEQ multiplex PCR reads with MiXCR, one entry per CDR3 protein. The data show around 80,000 distinct CDR3 sequences, around 93% seen once. Sample: CD8+ T cells from PBMCs. These receptors were obtained from a human donor with Susac syndrome.

V and J are TRBV19 and TRBJ1-2; possible D gene TRBD1, 5 bases. V lost 3 bases and J 4 bases, leaving 15 bases between the germline ends. The CDR3 runs to 15 residues. Looked up from germline, CDR1 is LNHDA and CDR2 is SQIVND (reference sequence). The CDR3 coding sequence is TGTGCCAGTAGTATTTCGGGACCAGGGACCTATGGCTACACCTTC. Translating gives CASSISGPGTYGYTF.

This clonotype appeared once. The J gene is TRBJ2-7, the V gene TRBV2; 9 bases align to TRBD1. Germline-derived CDR1 and CDR2 are SNHLY and FYNNEI. The CDR3 consists of 13 residues. Trimming at V came to 6 bases and at J to 5 bases, leaving 5 bases not matched to a gene. The CDR3 DNA reads as TGTGCCAGCAGAAGGACAGGGGACCACGAGCAGTACTTC. Protein sequence: CASRRTGDHEQYF.

The chain couples TRBV20-1 to TRBJ1-2; no clear D. Trimming removed 6 bases at V and 3 bases at J, with 17 bases between. The V gene's germline CDR1 is DFQATT and CDR2 SNEGSKA (reference sequence). This CDR3 has 14 residues. CDR3 in amino acids: CSAESLSGDYGYTF. CDR3 DNA: TGCAGTGCCGAATCCCTTTCGGGTGACTATGGCTACACCTTC.

J is TRBJ2-7 and V is TRBV27, with D unclear. Deletions cut 1 base from V and 6 bases from J, with 13 bases between. Germline assignment: CDR1 MNHEY and CDR2 SMNVEV (reference sequence). The CDR3 extends over 14 amino acids. CDR3: CASSLFPAFGEQYF. CDR3 coding DNA: TGTGCCAGCAGTTTATTTCCAGCGTTTGGCGAGCAGTACTTC.

This clonotype was counted only a few times. This chain links TRBV5-1 with TRBJ2-7; D not certain. The CDR3 is 14 residues long. Per the germline V gene, CDR1 is SGHRS and CDR2 is YFSETQ. Trimming took off 4 bases at V and 2 bases at J, with 13 bases between the two ends. In nucleotides, the CDR3 is TGCGCCAGCAGCGAGACACCGGGTGCCTACGAGCAGTACTTC. Translation: CASSETPGAYEQYF. Combining the CDR3 with reference TRBV5-1 and TRBJ2-7 gives the whole variable domain KAGVTQTPRYLIKTRGQQVTLSCSPISGHRSVSWYQQTPGQGLQFLFEYFSETQRNKGNFPGRFSGRQFSNSRSEMNVSTLELGDSALYLCASSETPGAYEQYFGPGTRLTVT.

The V gene is TRBV11-2, the J gene TRBJ1-4, with a weak D call TRBD1 (6 bases). Germline V lookup: CDR1 SGHAT, CDR2 FQNNGV. Between the trimmed V and J ends, which lost 5 bases and 5 bases, there was a span of 15 bases. This CDR3 is 15 amino acids long. The CDR3 region has the DNA TGTGCCAGCAGCCCCGACCAGGGGCGGAATGAAAAACTGTTTTTT. Residues: CASSPDQGRNEKLFF.

This chain uses TRBV2 with TRBJ2-6; tentative D call: TRBD1 (6 bases). Germline assignment: CDR1 SNHLY and CDR2 FYNNEI. V was clipped by 7 bases and J by 1 base, with 8 bases between them. The CDR3 spans 14 residues. For the CDR3, the DNA is TGTGCCAGCATGAGGGGGTCTGGGGCCAACGTCCTGACTTTC. This gives the protein CASMRGSGANVLTF.

The chain has TRBV9 and TRBJ2-3; D gene unclear. The CDR3 length is 14 residues. Germline V gene lookup returns CDR1 SGDLS and CDR2 YYNGEE. Trimming left V 3 bases short and J 0 bases short, with 8 bases between. CDR3 DNA sequence: TGTGCCAGCAGCGGGACGGTGAGCACAGATACGCAGTATTTT. Amino acids: CASSGTVSTDTQYF. The full variable domain, completed using reference TRBV9 and TRBJ2-3, is DSGVTQTPKHLITATGQRVTLRCSPRSGDLSVYWYQQSLDQGLQFLIQYYNGEERAKGNILERFSAQQFPDLHSELNLSSLELGDSALYFCASSGTVSTDTQYFGPGTRLTVL.

CDR3 sequence (DNA): TGTGCCAGCAGATACACGGCTAACTATGGCTACACCTTC. This codes for CASRYTANYGYTF. V is TRBV5-5 and J is TRBJ1-2; D is unclear. The CDR3 consists of 13 residues. The germline V and J ends were trimmed by 5 bases and 0 bases, with 8 bases remaining between them. Germline V gives CDR1 SGHKS, CDR2 YYEKEE (reference sequence).

The V and J genes are TRBV12-3 or TRBV12-4 and TRBJ1-6, with a weak D call TRBD1 (6 bases). This CDR3 contains 15 residues. V lost 1 base and J lost 7, with 11 bases in between. CDR3 region: CASSLGRGVNSPLHF. In nucleotides, the CDR3 is TGTGCCAGCAGTTTAGGCAGGGGCGTAAATTCACCCCTCCACTTT.